This TCR beta chain derives from a study of low-dose radiotherapy and immunotherapy resistance in tumors. The time point is: before trial treatment. Tumors of eligible patients were advanced, solid and lacking tumor-infiltrating lymphocytes. The table lists this clonotype with many counts. V lost 2 bases and J lost 6, with 11 bases in between. The CDR3 runs to 13 residues. Germline CDR1 MNHEY, CDR2 SVGEGT. With TRAV- and TRBV-specific primers, first-strand cDNA was made, covering the alpha and beta chains. TCR amplification used around 20 PCR cycles, a constant-region primer and a V-primer adapter. Each CDR3 protein is one row after TCRdb ran MiXCR on the reads. Here the sample spans 64,000 or so distinct CDR3 sequences, around 31% being singletons.

This sample comprised PBMCs, obtained before treatment. The origin of this receptor is a female donor with ovarian cancer. The V gene is TRBV6-2 or TRBV6-3, the J gene TRBJ2-7; D may be TRBD1 (5 bases). The CDR3 region is CASSYGVGREQYF. The CDR3 DNA follows: TGTGCCAGCAGTTACGGGGTGGGGCGCGAGCAGTACTTC.